The 14 T cell receptor beta chains below come from one sample, sequenced in a study of shared clonotypes between healthy human individuals. Clones were sequenced by immunoSEQ multiplex PCR, and TCRdb holds only the in-frame ones, with some missing. Here the sample spans under 650,000 clones, about 96% being singletons. The sample comprised naive CD4+ T cells sorted from blood. Subset defined: CD45RA+ positively selected. The receptors derive from a woman younger than 45 in good health.

The V call is TRBV6-5, the J call TRBJ2-1, with 7 nucleotides matching TRBD2. CDR3 length: 15 amino acids. V shed 5 bases, J shed 9 bases, and the junction held 13 bases outside the gene matches. In germline, CDR1 is MNHEY, CDR2 SVGAGI. The CDR3 sequence is CASSLGKAGDSEQFF. In nucleotides, the CDR3 is TGTGCCAGCAGTCTGGGCAAGGCGGGAGACAGTGAGCAGTTCTTC.

CDR3 amino acids: CSVEAVDTQYF. The CDR3 DNA reads as TGCAGCGTTGAAGCTGTAGATACGCAGTATTTT. The chain has TRBV29-1 and TRBJ2-3; D call uncertain. This CDR3 is 11 amino acids long. V shed 1 base and J shed 5 bases, with 4 bases lying between them. CDR1 is SQVTM and CDR2 is ANQGSEA in the germline V gene.

This clone was seen a single time. This chain connects TRBV28 to TRBJ1-2, with D possibly being TRBD1 (5 bases). The germline V and J ends were trimmed by 7 bases and 1 base, with 13 bases remaining between them. This CDR3 spans 14 amino acids. Germline V gives CDR1 MDHEN, CDR2 SYDVKM. CDR3: CASTYRGFNYGYTF. The CDR3 DNA follows: TGTGCCAGCACATACCGGGGGTTTAACTATGGCTACACCTTC.

The chain has TRBV27 and TRBJ2-1; D not resolved. Germline assignment: CDR1 MNHEY and CDR2 SMNVEV (reference sequence). Trimming removed 3 bases at V and 0 bases at J, with 9 bases between. The CDR3 is made up of 15 amino acids. CDR3: CASSLSWNSYNEQFF. Here the CDR3 DNA reads TGTGCCAGCAGTTTGTCTTGGAACTCCTACAATGAGCAGTTCTTC.

The V call is TRBV10-3, the J call TRBJ1-1, with a tentative D call TRBD1 (5 bases). The V gene's germline CDR1 is ENHRY and CDR2 SYGVKD. V lost 6 bases to trimming and J lost 4 bases, with 15 bases between them. This CDR3 is 14 amino acids long. CDR3 loop: CAIRTLGGGTEAFF. DNA for the CDR3: TGTGCCATCAGGACCCTGGGGGGGGGCACTGAAGCTTTCTTT.

V and J are TRBV28 and TRBJ1-5; D is unclear. V lost 1 base to trimming and J lost 4 bases, with 11 bases between them. CDR3 length: 15 residues. CDR1 is MDHEN and CDR2 is SYDVKM in the germline V gene. The CDR3 region has the DNA TGTGCCAGCAGTTTATTTCTTAAACTAAATCAGCCCCAGCATTTT. This encodes CASSLFLKLNQPQHF.

The chain recombines TRBV4-1 with TRBJ2-7; TRBD1 aligns across 7 bases. The CDR3 has 17 residues. The germline V gene has CDR1 MGHRA and CDR2 YSYEKL. V was pared by 1 base and J by 2 bases, with 11 bases of the junction left unmatched. The CDR3 sequence: CASSQGVRTGKTYEQYF. The CDR3 DNA reads as TGCGCCAGCAGCCAAGGTGTTAGGACAGGCAAAACCTACGAGCAGTACTTC.

The chain uses TRBV7-1 and TRBJ2-1; D may be TRBD2 (6 bases). TRBV7-1 belongs to the ORF category, with a function that is uncertain. This CDR3 comprises 13 residues. The V and J ends lost 6 bases and 10 bases respectively, with 16 bases between them. DNA for the CDR3: TGTGCCAGCAGACCCGGGACTCCTATCGAGCAGTTCTTC. Its translation: CASRPGTPIEQFF.

The rearrangement uses TRBV29-1 and TRBJ2-7; 13 bases agree with TRBD2. After removal of 6 bases from V and 0 bases from J, the junction contained 11 bases not matched to a gene. The germline gives CDR1 SQVTM, CDR2 ANQGSEA. This CDR3 is 17 amino acids long. The chain's CDR3 is CSVAGTSGNSGSYEQYF. The CDR3 nucleotides read TGCAGCGTAGCCGGGACTAGCGGGAATTCGGGCTCCTACGAGCAGTACTTC.

J is TRBJ1-6 and V is TRBV27; D remains unclear. Germline lookup yields CDR1 MNHEY and CDR2 SMNVEV (reference sequence). CDR3 size: 13 residues. V gave up 5 bases and J gave up 10 bases, with 12 bases separating them. DNA of the CDR3: TGTGCCAGCAGTACGCGGACGTTCTCACCCCTCCACTTT. It encodes CASSTRTFSPLHF.

V gene TRBV2 combines with J gene TRBJ1-5; D is perhaps TRBD1 (5 bases). The CDR3 extends over 13 amino acids. The V gene lost 7 bases and the J gene lost 5 bases, with 12 bases spanning the gap. The germline V gene has CDR1 SNHLY and CDR2 FYNNEI. CDR3 nucleotides: TGTGCCAGCACCCCCCAGGGTTATCAGCCCCAGCATTTT. Protein sequence: CASTPQGYQPQHF.

V and J are TRBV6-5 and TRBJ2-7, with D perhaps TRBD1 or TRBD2 (6 bases each). V lost 6 bases to trimming and J lost 0 bases, with 15 bases between them. This CDR3 has 15 residues. Germline V CDR1 and CDR2: MNHEY, SVGAGI. The CDR3 region has the DNA TGTGCCAGCAGAAAGGGGGGCGTAAGCTCCTACGAGCAGTACTTC. Its protein is CASRKGGVSSYEQYF.

This chain links TRBV5-1 with TRBJ1-2; D gene ambiguous. Trimming stripped 0 bases from V and 8 bases from J, with 11 bases between. The germline CDR1 and CDR2 sequences are SGHRS and YFSETQ. The CDR3 loop spans 13 amino acids. CDR3 DNA: TGCGCCAGCAGCTTGGACATCGGGATCGGCTACACCTTC. Translated, it gives CASSLDIGIGYTF.

The chain couples TRBV2 to TRBJ2-1; 9 bases agree with TRBD2. This CDR3 comprises 19 residues. Losses at the gene ends were 3 bases for V and 0 bases for J; bases not matched to a gene: 12. Germline CDR1 is SNHLY and CDR2 is FYNNEI. The CDR3 is CASSDLAGDWGSSYNEQFF. DNA of the CDR3: TGTGCCAGCAGTGACTTAGCGGGAGATTGGGGCAGCTCCTACAATGAGCAGTTCTTC.